The entry that follows covers one TCR beta chain sequence. The CDR3 consists of 17 residues. J lost 1 base, V lost 4 bases, and 9 bases had no gene match. CDR1 is SGHNT and CDR2 is YYREEE in the germline V gene (reference sequence). In the study's own analysis: Counts of nucleated cells, estimated from reference gene primer amplification, were obtained. Sequencing used immunoSEQ multiplex PCR; TCRdb keeps in-frame clones, though not all of them. Clone size and the V and J calls come from that table; the DNA yielded D and trimming. This repertoire shows roughly 330,000 clones, roughly 90% found once; its top ten account for 5% to 7%. The entry originates in a study of blood T cell repertoires in COVID-19. In the study overall: Acute and convalescent COVID-19 specimens originated in the United States, Italy and Spain. The analysed material was cDNA or gDNA that came from T cells, B-cell-depleted T cells, or PBMCs.

This TCR came from a man between 18 and 29 years old who had recovered from COVID-19. Material: peripheral blood. The chain joins TRBV5-4 to TRBJ2-2; 8 bases fit TRBD1. The CDR3 loop is CASSPAPGQENTGELFF. As DNA, the CDR3 is TGTGCCAGCAGCCCAGCCCCGGGACAGGAGAACACCGGGGAGCTGTTTTTT.